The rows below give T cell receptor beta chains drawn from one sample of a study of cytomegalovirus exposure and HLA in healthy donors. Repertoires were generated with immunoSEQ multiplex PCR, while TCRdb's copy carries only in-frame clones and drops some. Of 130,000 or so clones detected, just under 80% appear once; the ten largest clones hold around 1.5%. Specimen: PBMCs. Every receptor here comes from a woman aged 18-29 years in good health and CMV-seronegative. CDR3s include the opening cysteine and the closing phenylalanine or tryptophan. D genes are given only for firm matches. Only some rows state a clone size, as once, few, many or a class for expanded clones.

TGTGCCAGCAGCCCCGGGGACAGGGAAAGCACAGATACGCAGTATTTT	CASSPGDRESTDTQYF	16	TRBJ2-3	TRBV7-9	-	TRBD1
TGTGCCAGCTCACCACTGGGACAGGGGAGCACTGAAGCTTTCTTT	CASSPLGQGSTEAFF	15	TRBJ1-1	TRBV18	-	TRBD1
TGTGCTAGTGGTTTGAGGGTAGCGGGAGGGCCCTCCGGGGAGCTGTTTTTT	CASGLRVAGGPSGELFF	17	TRBJ2-2	TRBV12-5	-	TRBD2
TGTGCCAGCAGCCCCGTGAGACAGGGTTGGGAAGCTTTCTTT	CASSPVRQGWEAFF	14	TRBJ1-1	TRBV9	-	TRBD1
TGTGCCAGCAGTCACCGTGGGAGGATCTACGAGCAGTACTTC	CASSHRGRIYEQYF	14	TRBJ2-7	TRBV6-5	-	-
TGTGCCAGCAGTCAGACTAGCGGAGGCACCGGGGAGCTGTTTTTT	CASSQTSGGTGELFF	15	TRBJ2-2	TRBV6-5	few	TRBD2
TGTGCCAGCAGCTTATACAGGAGATCCTACGAGCAGTACTTC	CASSLYRRSYEQYF	14	TRBJ2-7	TRBV7-2	-	-
TGCGCCAGCAGCTTCGGGCTAGCGGGAAACAATGAGCAGTTCTTC	CASSFGLAGNNEQFF	15	TRBJ2-1	TRBV5-1	few	TRBD2
TGTGCCTGGAGTAAGGGACAGACCATGAACACTGAAGCTTTCTTT	CAWSKGQTMNTEAFF	15	TRBJ1-1	TRBV30	-	TRBD1
TGTGCCAGCAGCTCGGGAGCTGTGGCAGATACGCAGTATTTT	CASSSGAVADTQYF	14	TRBJ2-3	TRBV5-4	-	-
TGTGCCAGCAGCTTAGACAGGGAAGAGACCCAGTACTTC	CASSLDREETQYF	13	TRBJ2-5	TRBV7-7	-	-
TGTGCCTGGAGTGTACTCGTTCTTGGTGAGCAGTTCTTC	CAWSVLVLGEQFF	13	TRBJ2-1	TRBV30	-	-
TGCGCCAGCAGCCAAATAATGGCAGGACCATTAAGCTCTGGGGCCAACGTCCTGGCTTTC	CASSQIMAGPLSSGANVLAF	20	TRBJ2-6	TRBV4-1	-	-
TGCGCCAGCGGGGATTCGGGGTGGGGATCGACTGAAGCTTTCTTT	CASGDSGWGSTEAFF	15	TRBJ1-1	TRBV5-1	-	-
TGTGCCAGCAGCTTAGAAGCAGGGGTTATGAATGAGCAGTTCTTC	CASSLEAGVMNEQFF	15	TRBJ2-1	TRBV13	-	-
TGTGCCAGCAGCTTGTCTATAGACAGCAGCGACGAGCAGTACTTC	CASSLSIDSSDEQYF	15	TRBJ2-7	TRBV5-4	few	-
TGTGCCAGCAGGTCGGACAGGGGGGATGGCTACACCTTC	CASRSDRGDGYTF	13	TRBJ1-2	TRBV6-1	-	TRBD1
TGTGCCAGCAGCTTGGACAGGCTACTGATCGAGACCCAGTACTTC	CASSLDRLLIETQYF	15	TRBJ2-5	TRBV7-9	-	TRBD1
TGCGCCAGCAGCTTAGGCGGGGGCCTGGCTGAAGCTTTCTTT	CASSLGGGLAEAFF	14	TRBJ1-1	TRBV5-1	once	-
TGTGCCAGCAGCCACGGGACTAGCGGCTACGAGCAGTACTTC	CASSHGTSGYEQYF	14	TRBJ2-7	TRBV7-9	-	TRBD2
TGTGCCAGCAGCGTTAGGACAGGTTTCAGCAATGAGCAGTTCTTC	CASSVRTGFSNEQFF	15	TRBJ2-1	TRBV5-6	-	TRBD1
TGTGCCAGCAGTTTAAACAGGGCGAACACTGAAGCTTTCTTT	CASSLNRANTEAFF	14	TRBJ1-1	TRBV27	-	-
TGTGCCAGCAGCGACCGACAGGTTATTGTCAAGGGGCAGTTCTTC	CASSDRQVIVKGQFF	15	TRBJ2-1	TRBV14	-	-
TGTGCCGGACGAATAGGCAGGGAACAAAATGAGCAGTTCTTC	CAGRIGREQNEQFF	14	TRBJ2-1	TRBV7-9	-	-
TGTGCCACCACTAGCGGGAGGGTGGAGACCCAGTACTTC	CATTSGRVETQYF	13	TRBJ2-5	TRBV2	-	TRBD2
TGCGCCAGCAGCTTGGAGTCAGGGGGCCATGAAAAACTGTTTTTT	CASSLESGGHEKLFF	15	TRBJ1-4	TRBV5-1	once	TRBD1
TGTGCCAGCAGGGGCCGGGACACCCACGAGCAGTACTTC	CASRGRDTHEQYF	13	TRBJ2-7	TRBV6-1	once	-
TGCAGCGTTGATCACGAGGACTTTACAGATACGCAGTATTTT	CSVDHEDFTDTQYF	14	TRBJ2-3	TRBV29-1	-	-
TGTGCCAGCAGTTTCAGTCGGGCGCAGTATTTT	CASSFSRAQYF	11	TRBJ2-3	TRBV28	-	-
TGCGCCAGCAGCCAAGATGGGACAGTCAATTCACCCCTCCACTTT	CASSQDGTVNSPLHF	15	TRBJ1-6	TRBV4-1	-	TRBD1
TGTGCCAGCAGTCCCCCGGACAGGGGGGACACTGAAGCTTTCTTT	CASSPPDRGDTEAFF	15	TRBJ1-1	TRBV6-6	-	TRBD1
TGTGCCAGCAGCCCGACTAGCGGGATCTACGAGCAGTACTTC	CASSPTSGIYEQYF	14	TRBJ2-7	TRBV7-9	-	TRBD2
TGTGCCAGCAAGTCAGGGGACCGTGAAAAACTGTTTTTT	CASKSGDREKLFF	13	TRBJ1-4	TRBV6-5	-	-
TGTGCCAGCAGTGGGGACAGGGAAATCTATGGCTACACCTTC	CASSGDREIYGYTF	14	TRBJ1-2	TRBV2	once	TRBD1
TGTGCCAGCAGTTACTCATGGGACTTTAACACCGGGGAGCTGTTTTTT	CASSYSWDFNTGELFF	16	TRBJ2-2	TRBV6-5	-	-
TGTGCCAGCAGCCAGAAACCGGGACAGGGGGCGAATCAGCCCCAGCATTTT	CASSQKPGQGANQPQHF	17	TRBJ1-5	TRBV7-9	-	TRBD1
TGTGCCAGCAGGCGGACAGGGGGTTCCTACGAGCAGTACTTC	CASRRTGGSYEQYF	14	TRBJ2-7	TRBV13	once	TRBD1
TGTGCCAGCAGCCGACTCCTCGGGACTCACAACCCTGAGACCCAGTACTTC	CASSRLLGTHNPETQYF	17	TRBJ2-5	TRBV7-9	-	-
TGCGCCAGCAGCCCCACTCAATTCCTAACCTATGGCTACACCTTC	CASSPTQFLTYGYTF	15	TRBJ1-2	TRBV5-1	-	-
TGCGCCAGCAGCCATACCCCTCGAGGGAGGAACACTGAAGCTTTCTTT	CASSHTPRGRNTEAFF	16	TRBJ1-1	TRBV4-1	-	-
TGCGCCAGCAGCTTCGGGACAGGGGAGAACACTGAAGCTTTCTTT	CASSFGTGENTEAFF	15	TRBJ1-1	TRBV5-1	-	TRBD1
TGTGCCAGCAGTGAAGATTTAGGCGGAGGGAGCACTGAAGCTTTCTTT	CASSEDLGGGSTEAFF	16	TRBJ1-1	TRBV6-1	-	-
TGTGCCAGCGGGAAGGGACTTCCTCTCCTTGGCTACACCTTC	CASGKGLPLLGYTF	14	TRBJ1-2	TRBV19	-	-
TGTGCCTTGGATGGACAGTCAAGGACTGAAGCTTTCTTT	CALDGQSRTEAFF	13	TRBJ1-1	TRBV30	-	-
TGTGCCAGCACCCCCTATACCCAACAAGGGGAAGAGACCCAGTACTTC	CASTPYTQQGEETQYF	16	TRBJ2-5	TRBV5-4	-	-
TGTGCCAGCTCCCGCCTGGGACAGTCTTGGAATGAGCAGTTCTTC	CASSRLGQSWNEQFF	15	TRBJ2-1	TRBV6-5	-	TRBD1
TGTGCCCAAGGAGGACTAGCGGGAGGCAATGAGCAGTTCTTC	CAQGGLAGGNEQFF	14	TRBJ2-1	TRBV7-9	-	TRBD2
TGCAGCGTAACGGTCGGAGGGAGGCCTTGGGGCTACACCTTC	CSVTVGGRPWGYTF	14	TRBJ1-2	TRBV29-1	-	-
TGTGCCAGCAACTTGACTACCAAAAACATTCAGTACTTC	CASNLTTKNIQYF	13	TRBJ2-4	TRBV27	-	-
TGTGCCTGGAGTGGAGGGCCTGAAGCTTTCTTT	CAWSGGPEAFF	11	TRBJ1-1	TRBV30	-	-
TGTGCCAGCATTCAGGGCCGGAATGAGCAGTTCTTC	CASIQGRNEQFF	12	TRBJ2-1	TRBV6-8	few	-
TGCGCCAGCAGCTTGGCGGTAGCGGGGCCCAATGAGCAGTTCTTC	CASSLAVAGPNEQFF	15	TRBJ2-1	TRBV5-1	-	TRBD2
TGTGCCAGCAGCTTAAGCCCCACACACAGAGACCCAGATACGCAGTATTTT	CASSLSPTHRDPDTQYF	17	TRBJ2-3	TRBV7-8	-	-